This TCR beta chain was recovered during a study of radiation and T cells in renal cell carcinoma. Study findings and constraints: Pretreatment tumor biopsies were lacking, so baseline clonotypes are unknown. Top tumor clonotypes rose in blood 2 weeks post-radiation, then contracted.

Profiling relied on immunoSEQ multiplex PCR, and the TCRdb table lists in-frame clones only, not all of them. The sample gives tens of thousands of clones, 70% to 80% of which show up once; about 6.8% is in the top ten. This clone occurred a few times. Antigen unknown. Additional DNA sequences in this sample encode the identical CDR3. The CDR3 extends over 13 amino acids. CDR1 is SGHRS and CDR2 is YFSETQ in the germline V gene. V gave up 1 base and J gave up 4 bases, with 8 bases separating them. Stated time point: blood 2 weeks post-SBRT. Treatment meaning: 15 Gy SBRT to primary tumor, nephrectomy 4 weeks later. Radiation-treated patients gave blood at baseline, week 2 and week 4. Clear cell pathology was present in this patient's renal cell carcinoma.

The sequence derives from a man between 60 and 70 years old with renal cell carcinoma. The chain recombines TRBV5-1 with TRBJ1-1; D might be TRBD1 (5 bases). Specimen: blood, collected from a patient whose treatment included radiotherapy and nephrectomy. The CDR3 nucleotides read TGCGCCAGCAGCTTGAGGGGAGGCACTGAAGCTTTCTTT. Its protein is CASSLRGGTEAFF. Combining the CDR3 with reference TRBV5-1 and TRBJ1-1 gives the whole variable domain KAGVTQTPRYLIKTRGQQVTLSCSPISGHRSVSWYQQTPGQGLQFLFEYFSETQRNKGNFPGRFSGRQFSNSRSEMNVSTLELGDSALYLCASSLRGGTEAFFGQGTRLTVV.